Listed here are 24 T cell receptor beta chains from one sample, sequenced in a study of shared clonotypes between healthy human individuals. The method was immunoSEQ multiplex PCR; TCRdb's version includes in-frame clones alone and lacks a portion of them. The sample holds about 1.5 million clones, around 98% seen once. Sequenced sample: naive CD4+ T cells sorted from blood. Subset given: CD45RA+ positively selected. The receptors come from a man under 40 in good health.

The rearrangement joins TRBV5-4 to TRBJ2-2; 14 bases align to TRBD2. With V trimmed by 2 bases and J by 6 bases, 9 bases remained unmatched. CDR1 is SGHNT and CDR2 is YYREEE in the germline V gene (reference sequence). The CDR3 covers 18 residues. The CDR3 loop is CASSLSGLAGVVAGELFF. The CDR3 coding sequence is TGTGCCAGCAGCTTATCGGGACTAGCGGGAGTTGTAGCCGGGGAGCTGTTTTTT. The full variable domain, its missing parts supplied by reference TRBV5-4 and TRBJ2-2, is ETGVTQSPTHLIKTRGQQVTLRCSSQSGHNTVSWYQQALGQGPQFIFQYYREEENGRGNFPPRFSGLQFPNYSSELNVNALELDDSALYLCASSLSGLAGVVAGELFFGEGSRLTVL.

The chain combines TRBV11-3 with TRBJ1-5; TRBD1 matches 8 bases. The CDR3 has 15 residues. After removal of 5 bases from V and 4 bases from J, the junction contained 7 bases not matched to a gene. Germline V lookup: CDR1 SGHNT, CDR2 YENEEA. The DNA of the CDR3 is TGTGCCAGCAGCCAAGGACAGGGTGGGAATCAGCCCCAGCATTTT. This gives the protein CASSQGQGGNQPQHF.

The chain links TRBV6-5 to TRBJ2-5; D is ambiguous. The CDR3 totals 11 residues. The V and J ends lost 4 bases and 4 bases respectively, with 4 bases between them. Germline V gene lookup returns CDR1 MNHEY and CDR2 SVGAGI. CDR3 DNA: TGTGCCAGCAGTTGGGGAGAGACCCAGTACTTC. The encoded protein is CASSWGETQYF.

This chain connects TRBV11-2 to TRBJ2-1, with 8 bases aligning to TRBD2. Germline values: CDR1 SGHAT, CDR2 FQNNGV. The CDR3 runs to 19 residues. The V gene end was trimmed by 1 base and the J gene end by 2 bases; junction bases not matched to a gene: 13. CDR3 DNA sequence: TGTGCCAGCAGCTTAGTGGGATCCCCCGGGAGGGGCCCCTACAATGAGCAGTTCTTC. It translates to CASSLVGSPGRGPYNEQFF.

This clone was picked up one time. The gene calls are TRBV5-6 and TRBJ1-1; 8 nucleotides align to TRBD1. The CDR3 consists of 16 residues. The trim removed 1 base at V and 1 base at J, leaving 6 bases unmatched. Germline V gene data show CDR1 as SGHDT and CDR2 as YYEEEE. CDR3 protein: CASSLSGGLRNTEAFF. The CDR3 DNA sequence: TGTGCCAGCAGCTTGTCAGGGGGCTTGAGGAACACTGAAGCTTTCTTT. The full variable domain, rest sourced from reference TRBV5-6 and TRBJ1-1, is DAGVTQSPTHLIKTRGQQVTLRCSPKSGHDTVSWYQQALGQGPQFIFQYYEEEERQRGNFPDRFSGHQFPNYSSELNVNALLLGDSALYLCASSLSGGLRNTEAFFGQGTRLTVV.

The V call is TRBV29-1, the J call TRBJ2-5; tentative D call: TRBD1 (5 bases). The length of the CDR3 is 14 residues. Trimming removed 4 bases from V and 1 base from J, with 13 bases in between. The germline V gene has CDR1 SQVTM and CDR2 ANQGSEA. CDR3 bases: TGCAGCGTTGCCCCTCAAGGGGCCCAAGAGACCCAGTACTTC. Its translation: CSVAPQGAQETQYF.

For the CDR3, the DNA is TGTGCCAGCTCGCCCCGTGAGACGTTGGGCAATCAGCCCCAGCATTTT. Its translation: CASSPRETLGNQPQHF. The chain combines TRBV18 with TRBJ1-5; D is ambiguous. The CDR3 consists of 16 residues. Germline CDR1 reads KGHSH; CDR2 reads LQKENI. V gave up 6 bases and J gave up 2 bases, with 17 bases separating them.

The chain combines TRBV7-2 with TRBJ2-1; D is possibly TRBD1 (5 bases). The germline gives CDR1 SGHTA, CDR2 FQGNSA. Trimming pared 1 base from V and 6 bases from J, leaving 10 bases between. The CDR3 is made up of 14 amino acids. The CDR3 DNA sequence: TGTGCCAGCAGCTTAGGTGGGGCAAGCAATGAGCAGTTCTTC. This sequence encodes CASSLGGASNEQFF.

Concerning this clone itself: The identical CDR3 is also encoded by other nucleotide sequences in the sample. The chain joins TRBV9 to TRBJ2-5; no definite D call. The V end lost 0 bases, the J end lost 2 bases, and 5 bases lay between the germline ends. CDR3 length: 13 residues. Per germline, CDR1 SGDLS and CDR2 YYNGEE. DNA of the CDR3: TGTGCCAGCAGCGTAGACTTGCAAGAGACCCAGTACTTC. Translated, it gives CASSVDLQETQYF.

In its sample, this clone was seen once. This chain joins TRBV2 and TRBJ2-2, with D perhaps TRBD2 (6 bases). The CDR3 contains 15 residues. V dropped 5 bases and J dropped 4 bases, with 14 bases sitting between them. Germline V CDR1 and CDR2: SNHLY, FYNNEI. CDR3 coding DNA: TGTGCCAGCAGTTCGGGCGGGACGTCCACCGGGGAGCTGTTTTTT. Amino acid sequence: CASSSGGTSTGELFF. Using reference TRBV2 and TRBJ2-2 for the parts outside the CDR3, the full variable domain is EPEVTQTPSHQVTQMGQEVILRCVPISNHLYFYWYRQILGQKVEFLVSFYNNEISEKSEIFDDQFSVERPDGSNFTLKIRSTKLEDSAMYFCASSSGGTSTGELFFGEGSRLTVL.

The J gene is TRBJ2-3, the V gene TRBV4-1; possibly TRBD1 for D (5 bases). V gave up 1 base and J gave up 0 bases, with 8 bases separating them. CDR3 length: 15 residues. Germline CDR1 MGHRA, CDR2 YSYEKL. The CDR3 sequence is CASSQGAGSTDTQYF. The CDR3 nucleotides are TGCGCCAGCAGCCAAGGGGCAGGGAGCACAGATACGCAGTATTTT.

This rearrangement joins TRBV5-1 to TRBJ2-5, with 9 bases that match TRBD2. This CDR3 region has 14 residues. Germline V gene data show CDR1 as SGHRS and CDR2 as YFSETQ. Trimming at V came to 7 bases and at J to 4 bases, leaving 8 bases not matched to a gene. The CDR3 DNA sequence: TGCGCCAGCGGCAATAGCGGGAGCGGAGAGACCCAGTACTTC. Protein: CASGNSGSGETQYF.

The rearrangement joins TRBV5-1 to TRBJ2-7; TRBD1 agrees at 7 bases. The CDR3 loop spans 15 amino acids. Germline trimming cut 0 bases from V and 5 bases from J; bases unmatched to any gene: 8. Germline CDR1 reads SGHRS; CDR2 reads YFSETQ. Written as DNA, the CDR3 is TGCGCCAGCAGCTTGGAAAGGGGGCAAGGCGACGAGCAGTACTTC. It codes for CASSLERGQGDEQYF.

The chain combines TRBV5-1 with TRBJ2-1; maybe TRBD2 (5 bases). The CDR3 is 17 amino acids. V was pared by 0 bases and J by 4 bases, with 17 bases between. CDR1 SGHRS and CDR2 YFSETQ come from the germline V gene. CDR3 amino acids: CASSLASGGPPYNEQFF. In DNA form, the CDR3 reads TGCGCCAGCAGCTTGGCCAGCGGAGGCCCGCCATACAATGAGCAGTTCTTC. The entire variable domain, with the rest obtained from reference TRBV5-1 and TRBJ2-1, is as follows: KAGVTQTPRYLIKTRGQQVTLSCSPISGHRSVSWYQQTPGQGLQFLFEYFSETQRNKGNFPGRFSGRQFSNSRSEMNVSTLELGDSALYLCASSLASGGPPYNEQFFGPGTRLTVL.

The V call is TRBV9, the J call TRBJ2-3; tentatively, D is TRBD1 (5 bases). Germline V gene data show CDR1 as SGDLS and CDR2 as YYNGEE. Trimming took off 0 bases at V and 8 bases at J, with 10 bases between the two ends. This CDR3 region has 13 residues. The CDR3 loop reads CASSVGPQGTQYF. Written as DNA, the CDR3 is TGTGCCAGCAGCGTAGGCCCCCAGGGTACGCAGTATTTT.

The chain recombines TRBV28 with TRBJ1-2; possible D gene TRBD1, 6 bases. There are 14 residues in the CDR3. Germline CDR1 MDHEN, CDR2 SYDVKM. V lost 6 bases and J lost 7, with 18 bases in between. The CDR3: CASSSPQGISGYTF. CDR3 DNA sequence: TGTGCCAGCAGCTCACCACAGGGAATCAGTGGCTACACCTTC.

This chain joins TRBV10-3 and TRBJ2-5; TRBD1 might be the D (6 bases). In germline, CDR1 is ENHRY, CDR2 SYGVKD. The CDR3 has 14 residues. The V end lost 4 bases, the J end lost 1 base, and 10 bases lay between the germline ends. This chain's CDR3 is CAISVGQVQETQYF. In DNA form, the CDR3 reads TGTGCCATCAGTGTGGGACAAGTCCAAGAGACCCAGTACTTC.

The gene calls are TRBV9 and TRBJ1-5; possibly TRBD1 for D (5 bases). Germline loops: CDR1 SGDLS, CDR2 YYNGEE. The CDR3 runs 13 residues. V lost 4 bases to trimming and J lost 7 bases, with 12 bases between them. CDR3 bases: TGTGCCAGCAGCTATTCGACAGAACAGCCCCAGCATTTT. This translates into CASSYSTEQPQHF. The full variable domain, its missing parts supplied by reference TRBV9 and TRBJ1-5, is DSGVTQTPKHLITATGQRVTLRCSPRSGDLSVYWYQQSLDQGLQFLIQYYNGEERAKGNILERFSAQQFPDLHSELNLSSLELGDSALYFCASSYSTEQPQHFGDGTRLSIL.

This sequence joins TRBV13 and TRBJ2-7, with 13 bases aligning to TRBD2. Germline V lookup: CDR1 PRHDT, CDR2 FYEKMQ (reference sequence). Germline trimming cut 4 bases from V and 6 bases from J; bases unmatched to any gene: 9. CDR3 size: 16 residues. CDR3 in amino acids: CASSSDGLAGVSEQYF. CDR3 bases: TGTGCCAGCAGCTCCGACGGACTAGCGGGAGTCTCCGAGCAGTACTTC.

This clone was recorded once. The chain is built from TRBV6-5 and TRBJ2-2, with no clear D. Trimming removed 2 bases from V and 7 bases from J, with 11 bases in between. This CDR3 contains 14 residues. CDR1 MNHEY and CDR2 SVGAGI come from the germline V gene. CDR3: CASSYTKYYGELFF. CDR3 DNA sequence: TGTGCCAGCAGTTACACTAAATATTACGGGGAGCTGTTTTTT.

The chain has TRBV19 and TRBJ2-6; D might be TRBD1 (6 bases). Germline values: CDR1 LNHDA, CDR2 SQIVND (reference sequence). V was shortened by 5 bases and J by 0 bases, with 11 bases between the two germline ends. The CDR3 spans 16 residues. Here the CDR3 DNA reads TGTGCCAGTAGTCGGTGGACAGTCTCTGGGGCCAACGTCCTGACTTTC. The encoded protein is CASSRWTVSGANVLTF.

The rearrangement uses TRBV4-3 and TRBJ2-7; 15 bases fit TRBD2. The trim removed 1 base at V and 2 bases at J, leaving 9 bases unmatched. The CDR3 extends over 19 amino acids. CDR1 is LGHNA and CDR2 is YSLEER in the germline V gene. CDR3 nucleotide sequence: TGCGCCAGCAGCCAAGCCCCGGGACTAGCGGGAGGATACACCTACGAGCAGTACTTC. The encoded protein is CASSQAPGLAGGYTYEQYF.

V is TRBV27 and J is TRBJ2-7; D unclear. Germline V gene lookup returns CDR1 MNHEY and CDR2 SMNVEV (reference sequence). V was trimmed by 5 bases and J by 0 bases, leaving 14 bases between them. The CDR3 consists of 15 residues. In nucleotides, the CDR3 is TGTGCCAGCAGTCGGGCTGGACCCCCCTCCTACGAGCAGTACTTC. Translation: CASSRAGPPSYEQYF.

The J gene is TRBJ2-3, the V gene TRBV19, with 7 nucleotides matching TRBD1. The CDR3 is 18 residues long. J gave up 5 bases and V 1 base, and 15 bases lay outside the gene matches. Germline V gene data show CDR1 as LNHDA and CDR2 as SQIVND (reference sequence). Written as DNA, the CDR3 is TGTGCCAGTAGTATAGTTGGGACGACAGGGCCCCTCGGAGATACGCAGTATTTT. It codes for CASSIVGTTGPLGDTQYF.